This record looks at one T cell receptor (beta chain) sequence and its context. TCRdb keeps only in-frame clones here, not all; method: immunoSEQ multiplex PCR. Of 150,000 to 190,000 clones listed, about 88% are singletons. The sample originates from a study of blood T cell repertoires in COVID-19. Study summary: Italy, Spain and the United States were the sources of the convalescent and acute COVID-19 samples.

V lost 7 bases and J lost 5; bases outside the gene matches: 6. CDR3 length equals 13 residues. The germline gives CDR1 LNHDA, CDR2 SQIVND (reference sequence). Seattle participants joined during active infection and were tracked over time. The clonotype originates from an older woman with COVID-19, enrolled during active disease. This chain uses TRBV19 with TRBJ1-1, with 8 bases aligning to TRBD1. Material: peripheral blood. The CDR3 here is CASNPTGVTEAFF. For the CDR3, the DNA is TGTGCCAGTAACCCGACAGGGGTTACTGAAGCTTTCTTT.